These T cell receptor beta chains were read from a single sample in a study of PD-L1 blockade in urothelial cancer. Method: immunoSEQ multiplex PCR; TCRdb's copy keeps in-frame clones and lacks some. This sample yields 120,000 or so clones, of which more than 75% are seen a single time; about 2.4% belongs to the top ten. Sequencing was performed on PBMCs, taken around atezolizumab (anti-PD-L1) treatment. These receptor sequences come from a man in his fifties or sixties with urothelial cancer. Both conserved end residues are part of each CDR3. The D gene is left open where the match is weak. Expanded clones get a size class; other rows say once, few or many, or leave the size out.

>13|TRBJ2-1|TRBD2|.|TRBV29-1
CSLREGPFNEQFF
TGCAGCCTGCGGGAGGGCCCGTTCAATGAGCAGTTCTTC
>16|TRBJ1-1|.|few|TRBV4-1
CASSQERTGRNTEAFF
TGCGCCAGCAGCCAAGAACGTACAGGGAGGAACACTGAAGCTTTCTTT
>15|TRBJ2-1|TRBD2|.|TRBV5-4
CASSPRTSGYNEQFF
TGTGCCAGCAGCCCTAGGACTAGCGGGTACAATGAGCAGTTCTTC
>15|TRBJ1-6|TRBD1|.|TRBV6-1
CASSATGVGVSPLHF
TGTGCCAGCAGTGCCACAGGGGTCGGCGTTTCACCCCTCCACTTT
>14|TRBJ1-1|.|.|TRBV6-6
CASSYWLRGTEAFF
TGTGCCAGCAGTTACTGGTTGAGAGGCACTGAAGCTTTCTTT
>17|TRBJ2-1|TRBD2|once|TRBV5-1
CASSLSPLAGGSNEQFF
TGCGCCAGCAGCTTGTCGCCCCTAGCGGGAGGGAGTAATGAGCAGTTCTTC
>16|TRBJ2-1|TRBD2|.|TRBV5-4
CASSLEGLAIYNEQFF
TGTGCCAGCAGCTTGGAAGGACTAGCGATATACAATGAGCAGTTCTTC
>15|TRBJ1-3|.|.|TRBV7-9
CASSRSTREGNTIYF
TGTGCCAGCAGCCGAAGCACCCGGGAAGGAAACACCATATATTTT
>14|TRBJ2-7|.|once|TRBV7-6
CASSLGGRSYEQYF
TGTGCCAGCAGCTTAGGCGGCAGATCCTACGAGCAGTACTTC
>14|TRBJ2-7|TRBD2|.|TRBV6-5
CASSSIAGSYEQYF
TGTGCCAGCAGTTCAATAGCGGGATCATACGAGCAGTACTTC
>16|TRBJ2-5|TRBD2|.|TRBV9
CASSVDPSGGQETQYF
TGTGCCAGCAGCGTAGATCCTAGCGGGGGACAAGAGACCCAGTACTTC
>12|TRBJ1-2|.|.|TRBV10-3
CAISEQNYGYTF
TGTGCCATCAGTGAACAGAACTATGGCTACACCTTC
>17|TRBJ2-1|TRBD2|.|TRBV7-2
CASSLRMRSSGTDEQFF
TGTGCCAGCAGCCTACGAATGCGTTCTAGCGGGACGGATGAGCAGTTCTTC
>15|TRBJ2-3|.|.|TRBV7-2
CASSSTRTSTDTQYF
TGTGCCAGCAGCTCGACTAGAACTAGCACAGATACGCAGTATTTT
>16|TRBJ2-3|TRBD2|.|TRBV27
CASNLDFLGGADTQYF
TGTGCCAGCAATTTGGACTTCCTGGGGGGGGCAGATACGCAGTATTTT
>15|TRBJ1-1|.|.|TRBV7-2
CASSLVGGGGYEAFF
TGTGCCAGCAGCTTAGTAGGAGGGGGGGGGTATGAAGCTTTCTTT
>16|TRBJ2-3|.|.|TRBV7-9
CASSLGMVGAADTQYF
TGTGCCAGCAGCTTAGGAATGGTAGGTGCGGCAGATACGCAGTATTTT
>16|TRBJ2-1|TRBD1|.|TRBV18
CASSPPATGGNNEQFF
TGTGCCAGCTCACCGCCCGCGACAGGGGGTAACAATGAGCAGTTCTTC
>14|TRBJ1-2|TRBD1|.|TRBV6-5
CASSNGQGAYGYTF
TGTGCCAGCAGTAACGGACAGGGGGCATATGGCTACACCTTC
>15|TRBJ2-5|TRBD1|.|TRBV6-1
CASSGAGTGEETQYF
TGTGCCAGCAGTGGGGCCGGGACAGGAGAAGAGACCCAGTACTTC
>16|TRBJ1-2|.|.|TRBV5-1
CASSLGMGGNDYGYTF
TGCGCCAGCAGCTTGGGAATGGGAGGGAATGACTATGGCTACACCTTC
>16|TRBJ2-7|TRBD2|few|TRBV4-1
CASSHHLTAGGYEQYF
TGCGCCAGCAGCCATCACCTCACAGCGGGAGGCTACGAGCAGTACTTC
>11|TRBJ1-2|.|few|TRBV28
CASSLGGTLYF
TGTGCCAGCAGTTTAGGCGGGACCCTCTACTTC
>14|TRBJ2-7|.|.|TRBV19
CASSIAPGFYEQYF
TGTGCCAGTAGTATAGCCCCGGGTTTCTACGAGCAGTACTTC
>14|TRBJ2-7|.|.|TRBV5-4
CASSSSQDSYEQYF
TGTGCCAGCAGCTCGTCACAGGACTCCTACGAGCAGTACTTC
>16|TRBJ2-6|.|.|TRBV15
CATSRDFSSGANVLTF
TGTGCCACCAGCAGAGATTTTAGCTCTGGGGCCAACGTCCTGACTTTC
>20|TRBJ2-3|.|.|TRBV5-1
CASSLPPSAARLGGTDTQYF
TGCGCCAGCAGCTTGCCGCCATCCGCCGCACGACTAGGGGGCACAGATACGCAGTATTTT
>14|TRBJ1-3|TRBD1|.|TRBV6-1
CASSKTGVGNTIYF
TGTGCCAGCAGCAAAACAGGGGTGGGAAACACCATATATTTT
>14|TRBJ1-1|.|.|TRBV29-1
CSVEGGGQNTEAFF
TGCAGCGTTGAAGGGGGGGGTCAGAACACTGAAGCTTTCTTT
>14|TRBJ2-7|.|few|TRBV28
CASSFSQGTYEQYF
TGTGCCAGCAGTTTTTCGCAGGGTACCTACGAGCAGTACTTC
>14|TRBJ2-7|.|once|TRBV19
CASSPGTGIREQYF
TGTGCCAGTAGCCCCGGGACTGGGATAAGGGAGCAGTACTTC
>13|TRBJ1-5|.|.|TRBV7-2
CASSPGRNQPQHF
TGTGCCAGCAGCCCGGGAAGAAATCAGCCCCAGCATTTT
>14|TRBJ2-3|.|.|TRBV28
CASSLSVGTDTQYF
TGTGCCAGCAGTTTGTCCGTAGGCACAGATACGCAGTATTTT
>15|TRBJ2-5|.|.|TRBV9
CASSVEGQGKETQYF
TGTGCCAGCAGCGTAGAAGGGCAGGGCAAGGAGACCCAGTACTTC
>16|TRBJ2-2|TRBD1|.|TRBV7-9
CASSYQNRGWTGELFF
TGTGCCAGCAGCTATCAAAACAGGGGTTGGACCGGGGAGCTGTTTTTT
>16|TRBJ2-7|TRBD1|.|TRBV11-2
CASSSVGRDRTYEQYF
TGTGCCAGCAGCTCGGTAGGTCGGGACAGAACCTACGAGCAGTACTTC
>15|TRBJ2-2|TRBD2|.|TRBV29-1
CSVSGLAGAGRELFF
TGCAGCGTGTCCGGACTAGCGGGAGCTGGTCGGGAGCTGTTTTTT
>11|TRBJ1-1|.|.|TRBV20-1
CSARPGPEAFF
TGCAGTGCTAGGCCAGGCCCTGAAGCTTTCTTT
>15|TRBJ1-2|TRBD1|few|TRBV14
CASSQGTHRGYGYTF
TGTGCCAGCAGCCAAGGCACGCACAGGGGCTATGGCTACACCTTC
>13|TRBJ2-5|TRBD2|.|TRBV30
CAWRGLAAGTQYF
TGTGCCTGGAGGGGTCTAGCGGCTGGGACCCAGTACTTC
>15|TRBJ2-7|TRBD1|once|TRBV5-1
CASSSTTGISYEQYF
TGCGCCAGCAGCTCAACGACAGGGATCAGCTACGAGCAGTACTTC
>14|TRBJ2-7|TRBD1|.|TRBV6-1
CASSDYRDRGEQYF
TGTGCCAGCAGTGACTACCGGGACAGGGGTGAGCAGTACTTC
>16|TRBJ2-2|.|once|TRBV29-1
CSPDWGERVNTGELFF
TGCAGCCCTGATTGGGGGGAAAGGGTGAACACCGGGGAGCTGTTTTTT
>15|TRBJ2-7|TRBD2|.|TRBV10-3
CAISEGREEGGEQYF
TGTGCCATCAGTGAAGGGCGGGAGGAAGGAGGCGAGCAGTACTTC